The present entry profiles one TCR beta chain with its context. The antigen is unknown. The data belong to a study of T-cell memory formation after mild COVID-19. Study context: TCR clusters mostly belonged to single donors. General study findings and limits: Proof of SARS-CoV-2 specificity was absent for the second-wave clones that crested on day 37.

TCRdb re-derived calls from the 5' RACE reads in MiXCR, one entry per CDR3 protein. Among under 250,000 distinct CDR3 sequences listed, 15% were seen once. Losses at the gene ends were 7 bases for V and 0 bases for J; bases not matched to a gene: 12. Germline loops: CDR1 DFQATT, CDR2 SNEGSKA (reference sequence). CDR3 size: 16 residues. The specimen sequenced was PBMCs or a T cell subset sorted from them (not recorded which). The chain has TRBV20-1 and TRBJ2-5; TRBD2 aligns across 9 bases. The TCR was taken from an adult woman who had mild COVID-19 (a few samples of this study predate the infection). Cell type and time point are not known. CDR3 sequence: CSESGRQRQDQETQYF. CDR3 sequence (DNA): TGCAGTGAAAGCGGGAGGCAAAGGCAGGACCAAGAGACCCAGTACTTC.